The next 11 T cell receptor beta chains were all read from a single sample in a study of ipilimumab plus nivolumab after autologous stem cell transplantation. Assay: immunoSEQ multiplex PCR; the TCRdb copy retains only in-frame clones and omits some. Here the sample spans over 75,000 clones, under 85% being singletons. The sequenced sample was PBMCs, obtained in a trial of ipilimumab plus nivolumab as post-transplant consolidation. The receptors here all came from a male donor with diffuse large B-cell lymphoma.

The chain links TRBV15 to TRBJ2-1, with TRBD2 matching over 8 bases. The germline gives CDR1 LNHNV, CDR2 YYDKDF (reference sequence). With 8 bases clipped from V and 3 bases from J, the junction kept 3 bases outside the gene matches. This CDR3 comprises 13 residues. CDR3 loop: CATAGTSYNEQFF. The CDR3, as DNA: TGTGCCACCGCCGGGACTAGCTACAATGAGCAGTTCTTC. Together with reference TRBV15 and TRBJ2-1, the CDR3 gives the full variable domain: DAMVIQNPRYQVTQFGKPVTLSCSQTLNHNVMYWYQQKSSQAPKLLFHYYDKDFNNEADTPDNFQSRRPNTSFCFLDIRSPGLGDTAMYLCATAGTSYNEQFFGPGTRLTVL.

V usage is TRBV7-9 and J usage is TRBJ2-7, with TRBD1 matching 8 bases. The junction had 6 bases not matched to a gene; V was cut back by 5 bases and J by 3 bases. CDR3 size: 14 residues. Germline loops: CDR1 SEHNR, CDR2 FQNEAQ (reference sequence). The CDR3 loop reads CASSKTGENYEQYF. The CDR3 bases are TGTGCCAGCAGCAAGACAGGGGAAAACTACGAGCAGTACTTC.

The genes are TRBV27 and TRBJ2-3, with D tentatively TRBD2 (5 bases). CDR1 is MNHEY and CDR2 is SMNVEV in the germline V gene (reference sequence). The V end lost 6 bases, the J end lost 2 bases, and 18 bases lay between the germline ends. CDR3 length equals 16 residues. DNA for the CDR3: TGTGCCAGCAGGCAAAGCCATACGGGGTCCACAGATACGCAGTATTTT. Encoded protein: CASRQSHTGSTDTQYF.

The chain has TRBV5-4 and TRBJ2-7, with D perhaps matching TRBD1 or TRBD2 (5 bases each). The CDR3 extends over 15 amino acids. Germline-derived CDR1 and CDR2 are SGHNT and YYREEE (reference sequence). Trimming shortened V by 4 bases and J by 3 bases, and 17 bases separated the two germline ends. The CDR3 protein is CASSVGPGRNYEQYF. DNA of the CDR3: TGTGCCAGCAGCGTGGGACCGGGGCGAAACTACGAGCAGTACTTC.

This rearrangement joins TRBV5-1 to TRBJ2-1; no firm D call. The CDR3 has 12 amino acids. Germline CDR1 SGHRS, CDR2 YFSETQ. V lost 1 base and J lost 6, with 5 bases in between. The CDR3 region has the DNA TGCGCCAGCAGCTTGCCAGCCAATGAGCAGTTCTTC. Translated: CASSLPANEQFF. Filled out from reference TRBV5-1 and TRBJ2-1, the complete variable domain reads KAGVTQTPRYLIKTRGQQVTLSCSPISGHRSVSWYQQTPGQGLQFLFEYFSETQRNKGNFPGRFSGRQFSNSRSEMNVSTLELGDSALYLCASSLPANEQFFGPGTRLTVL.

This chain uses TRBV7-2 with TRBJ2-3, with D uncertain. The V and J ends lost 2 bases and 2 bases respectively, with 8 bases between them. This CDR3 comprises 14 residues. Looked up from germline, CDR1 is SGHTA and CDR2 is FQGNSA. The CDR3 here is CASSLLLSTDTQYF. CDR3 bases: TGTGCCAGCAGCTTACTACTCTCCACAGATACGCAGTATTTT.

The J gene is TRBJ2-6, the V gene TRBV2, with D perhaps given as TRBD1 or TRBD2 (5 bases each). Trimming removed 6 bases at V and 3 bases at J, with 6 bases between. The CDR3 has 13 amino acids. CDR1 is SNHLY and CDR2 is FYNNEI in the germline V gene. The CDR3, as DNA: TGTGCCAGCAGGGGGGATGGGGCCAACGTCCTGACTTTC. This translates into CASRGDGANVLTF.

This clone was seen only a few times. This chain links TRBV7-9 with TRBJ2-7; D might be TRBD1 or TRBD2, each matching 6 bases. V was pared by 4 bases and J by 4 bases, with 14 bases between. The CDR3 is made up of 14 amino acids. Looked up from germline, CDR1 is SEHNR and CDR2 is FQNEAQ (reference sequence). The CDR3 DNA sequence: TGTGCCAGCAGCTGGTCCGGGGGCAAGTACGAGCAGTACTTC. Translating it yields CASSWSGGKYEQYF. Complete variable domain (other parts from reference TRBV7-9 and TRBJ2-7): DTGVSQNPRHKITKRGQNVTFRCDPISEHNRLYWYRQTLGQGPEFLTYFQNEAQLEKSRLLSDRFSAERPKGSFSTLEIQRTEQGDSAMYLCASSWSGGKYEQYFGPGTRLTVT.

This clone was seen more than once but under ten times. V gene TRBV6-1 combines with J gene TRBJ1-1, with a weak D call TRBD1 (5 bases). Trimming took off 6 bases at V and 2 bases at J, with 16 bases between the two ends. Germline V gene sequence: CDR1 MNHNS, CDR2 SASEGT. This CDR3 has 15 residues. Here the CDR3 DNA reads TGTGCCAGCAGCCCTAGGGGCCGGGACAACACTGAAGCTTTCTTT. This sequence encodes CASSPRGRDNTEAFF.

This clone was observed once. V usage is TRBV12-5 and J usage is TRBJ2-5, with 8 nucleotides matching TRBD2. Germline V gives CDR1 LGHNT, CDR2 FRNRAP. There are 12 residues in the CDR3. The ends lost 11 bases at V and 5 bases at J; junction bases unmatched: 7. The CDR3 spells CAAGGAGETQYF. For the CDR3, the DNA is TGTGCTGCCGGGGGGGCTGGGGAGACCCAGTACTTC. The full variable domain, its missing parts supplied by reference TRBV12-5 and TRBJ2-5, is DARVTQTPRHKVTEMGQEVTMRCQPILGHNTVFWYRQTMMQGLELLAYFRNRAPLDDSGMPKDRFSAEMPDATLATLKIQPSEPRDSAVYFCAAGGAGETQYFGPGTRLLVL.

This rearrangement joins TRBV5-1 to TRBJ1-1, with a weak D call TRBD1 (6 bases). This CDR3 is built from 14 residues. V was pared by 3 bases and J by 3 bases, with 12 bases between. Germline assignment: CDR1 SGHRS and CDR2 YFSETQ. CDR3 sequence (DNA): TGCGCCAGCAGCTCCGTAGCAGGGGACACTGAAGCTTTCTTT. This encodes CASSSVAGDTEAFF.